This entry is about one TCR beta chain. Its antigen is undetermined. The record originates from a study of T cell repertoires in cytomegalovirus infection. Overall study: Shared public TCR beta signatures pointed to both CMV infection and a matching HLA type. Overall study results and limits: Pooled public TCR beta family frequency picked out CMV carriers with the relevant HLA. Dominating the ex vivo response were TCR beta clonotypes that were CMV-specific and HLA-C-restricted.

The germline V and J ends were trimmed by 6 bases and 2 bases, with 20 bases remaining between them. The CDR3 sequence is 17 residues long. Germline-derived CDR1 and CDR2 are MNHEY and SMNVEV (reference sequence). TCRdb re-called the reads with MiXCR, one entry per CDR3 protein. The data show about 450,000 distinct CDR3 sequences, with about a third seen just once and roughly an eighth held by the top ten. The chain links TRBV27 to TRBJ2-1; a weak D match, TRBD1 (5 bases). This receptor was taken from a human donor in good health (CMV status not recorded). Some clones in this sample may be carry-over from other donors' samples. Material for sequencing was PBMCs. As DNA, the CDR3 is TGTGCCAGCAGATCGGCTTTGGGGCAAGTCCCCTACAATGAGCAGTTCTTC. Residues: CASRSALGQVPYNEQFF.